The rows below give T cell receptor beta chains drawn from one sample of a study of CD8 T cells in Susac syndrome. TCRdb recomputed calls from the immunoSEQ multiplex PCR reads with MiXCR, one row per CDR3 protein. The sample carries around 200,000 distinct CDR3 sequences, 85% to 95% recorded once. The sample was CD4+ T cells from PBMCs. These receptors were taken from a human donor in good health. Each CDR3 is given with its conserved first and last residue. The D gene is left open where the match is weak. Not all rows give a size; the values are once, few, many and, for expanded clones, a class.

>TRBJ2-5|-|TRBV28|-
CASIGPDGETQYF
TGTGCCAGCATTGGACCCGATGGAGAGACCCAGTACTTC
>TRBJ2-5|-|TRBV7-7|-
CASSLEVLAAQYF
TGTGCCAGCAGCTTAGAAGTATTAGCGGCCCAGTACTTC
>TRBJ1-4|-|TRBV6-5|-
CASSYFREVNEKLFF
TGTGCCAGCAGTTACTTCAGGGAGGTGAATGAAAAACTGTTTTTT
>TRBJ1-1|once|TRBV29-1|TRBD1
CSVEDRTGVGAFF
TGCAGCGTTGAAGACCGGACAGGGGTAGGAGCTTTCTTT
>TRBJ1-1|-|TRBV30|TRBD1
CAWGRTGPLTEAFF
TGTGCCTGGGGAAGGACAGGACCCCTCACTGAAGCTTTCTTT
>TRBJ2-2|-|TRBV29-1|-
CSVESRRAPGELFF
TGCAGCGTTGAAAGTCGCAGGGCCCCCGGGGAGCTGTTTTTT
>TRBJ2-3|-|TRBV5-1|TRBD2
CASTSGSPSTDTQYF
TGCGCCTCCACAAGCGGGAGCCCTAGCACAGATACGCAGTATTTT
>TRBJ2-1|-|TRBV19|-
CASSIYGELAKNEQFF
TGTGCCAGTAGTATCTACGGCGAGCTAGCCAAGAATGAGCAGTTCTTC
>TRBJ2-1|-|TRBV2|-
CASKPGRLLTAEQFF
TGTGCCAGCAAACCGGGGAGACTGCTGACGGCTGAGCAGTTCTTC
>TRBJ2-1|once|TRBV15|-
CATSIKGVRLGEQFF
TGTGCCACCAGCATCAAAGGGGTGAGGCTTGGTGAGCAGTTCTTC
>TRBJ1-5|-|TRBV7-9|TRBD1
CASSPGQPNQPQHF
TGTGCCAGCAGCCCGGGACAGCCCAATCAGCCCCAGCATTTT
>TRBJ1-2|-|TRBV2|TRBD1
CASRGNRGHYGYTF
TGTGCCAGCAGGGGAAACAGGGGGCACTATGGCTACACCTTC
>TRBJ1-6|-|TRBV4-3|-
CASSQSWVDSPLHF
TGCGCCAGCAGCCAGTCCTGGGTGGATTCACCCCTCCACTTT
>TRBJ2-3|-|TRBV20-1|-
CSANLRGGSTDTQYF
TGCAGTGCCAACCTCAGGGGGGGAAGCACAGATACGCAGTATTTT
>TRBJ2-7|once|TRBV29-1|-
CSVERGGQDYEQYF
TGCAGCGTTGAGAGAGGGGGACAAGACTACGAGCAGTACTTC
>TRBJ2-1|-|TRBV12-3/TRBV12-4|-
CASSFGWGHIDEQFF
TGTGCCAGCAGTTTCGGGTGGGGGCACATCGATGAGCAGTTCTTC
>TRBJ2-1|-|TRBV3-1|TRBD2
CASSPQRGVGNEQFF
TGTGCCAGCAGCCCGCAGCGGGGGGTAGGTAATGAGCAGTTCTTC
>TRBJ1-5|-|TRBV12-3/TRBV12-4|TRBD1
CASSTGQDQPQHF
TGTGCCAGCAGCACCGGACAGGATCAGCCCCAGCATTTT
>TRBJ2-1|-|TRBV12-3/TRBV12-4|TRBD2
CASSPTSYSEQFF
TGTGCCAGCAGTCCGACTAGCTACTCTGAGCAGTTCTTC
>TRBJ2-5|-|TRBV3-1|TRBD2
CASSLRDYPNF
TGTGCCAGCAGCCTACGGGACTATCCGAACTTC
>TRBJ2-2|-|TRBV3-1|-
CASSRGATGELFF
TGTGCCAGCAGCAGGGGGGCGACCGGGGAGCTGTTTTTT
>TRBJ2-1|-|TRBV28|-
CASSLLESWGEQFF
TGTGCCAGCAGTTTACTAGAATCGTGGGGAGAGCAGTTCTTC
>TRBJ1-6|-|TRBV24-1|TRBD1
CATSDSGTGYNSPLHF
TGTGCCACCAGTGACTCCGGGACAGGCTATAATTCACCCCTCCACTTT
>TRBJ1-1|-|TRBV20-1|-
CSASNDNTEAFF
TGCAGTGCTAGTAACGACAACACTGAAGCTTTCTTT
>TRBJ1-5|-|TRBV15|-
CATSTISGLGQPQHF
TGTGCCACCAGCACCATATCAGGGCTTGGTCAGCCCCAGCATTTT
>TRBJ2-7|-|TRBV3-1|-
CASSSTAYEQYF
TGTGCCAGCAGCTCCACCGCCTACGAGCAGTACTTC
>TRBJ2-1|-|TRBV19|-
CASSIGPGSYNEQFF
TGTGCCAGTAGTATAGGCCCGGGAAGCTACAATGAGCAGTTCTTC
>TRBJ2-5|-|TRBV10-2|-
CASSEYGSQETQYF
TGCGCCAGCAGTGAGTACGGGTCCCAAGAGACCCAGTACTTC
>TRBJ2-3|-|TRBV20-1|-
CSARALPSTDTQYF
TGCAGTGCTAGAGCACTCCCTAGCACAGATACGCAGTATTTT
>TRBJ2-5|once|TRBV24-1|-
CATSDALVETQYF
TGTGCCACCAGTGATGCTCTTGTCGAGACCCAGTACTTC
>TRBJ1-1|-|TRBV6-5|-
CASSYRGRNTEAFF
TGTGCCAGCAGTTACAGGGGCCGCAACACTGAAGCTTTCTTT
>TRBJ1-1|-|TRBV30|-
CAWSVLTRGDTEAFF
TGTGCCTGGAGTGTACTCACCCGGGGGGACACTGAAGCTTTCTTT
>TRBJ2-2|-|TRBV20-1|-
CSASALRVGTGELFF
TGCAGTGCTAGTGCCCTGCGGGTTGGCACCGGGGAGCTGTTTTTT
>TRBJ2-1|-|TRBV18|-
CASSPLTLHNEQFF
TGTGCCAGCTCACCATTGACTCTACATAATGAGCAGTTCTTC
>TRBJ2-2|-|TRBV27|-
CASNPTRILTGELFF
TGTGCCAGCAACCCGACTAGAATTCTCACCGGGGAGCTGTTTTTT
>TRBJ2-2|-|TRBV19|-
CASIAGFYTGELFF
TGTGCCAGTATTGCAGGGTTTTACACCGGGGAGCTGTTTTTT
>TRBJ2-1|-|TRBV12-3/TRBV12-4|-
CATAGLGNEQFF
TGTGCGACGGCCGGGTTAGGCAATGAGCAGTTCTTC
>TRBJ2-7|-|TRBV5-1|TRBD1
CASSLTGQLEQYF
TGCGCCAGCAGCTTGACGGGACAGTTAGAGCAGTACTTC
>TRBJ2-1|-|TRBV10-1|-
CASSESDGPHPDEQFF
TGCGCCAGCAGTGAGTCCGACGGTCCCCACCCCGATGAGCAGTTCTTC
>TRBJ1-5|-|TRBV2|-
CASRRSNSNQPQHF
TGTGCCAGCAGACGGTCAAATAGCAATCAGCCCCAGCATTTT
>TRBJ1-1|-|TRBV3-1|-
CASSLDPRDTEAFF
TGTGCCAGCAGCCTCGATCCCAGAGACACTGAAGCTTTCTTT
>TRBJ1-2|-|TRBV9|TRBD1
CASSVAQGGYGYTF
TGTGCCAGCAGCGTAGCCCAGGGGGGCTATGGCTACACCTTC
>TRBJ1-5|-|TRBV2|-
CASSRGYQPQHF
TGTGCCAGCAGTCGGGGGTATCAGCCCCAGCATTTT
>TRBJ2-7|-|TRBV2|TRBD1
CASTRQGSSYEQYF
TGTGCCAGCACACGACAGGGATCTTCCTACGAGCAGTACTTC
>TRBJ2-1|-|TRBV4-3|-
CASSQGVGANNEQFF
TGCGCCAGCAGCCAGGGGGTAGGAGCTAACAATGAGCAGTTCTTC